One sample yielded the 21 T cell receptor beta chains listed below, sequenced in a study of blood T cells in healthy people across ages. The authors ran a second PCR of 7 to 11 cycles using a sample-barcoded 5' primer and a J-beta primer mix. MiXCR, applied by TCRdb to the 5' RACE reads, yields one record per CDR3 protein. This repertoire shows 800,000 to 950,000 distinct CDR3 sequences, 45% to 50% found once; its top ten account for under 15%. Sequenced: blood. These receptors all stem from a young man in good health.

The rearrangement joins TRBV11-2 to TRBJ2-5, with D perhaps TRBD1 or TRBD2 (6 bases each). The CDR3 extends over 18 amino acids. Germline V gene lookup returns CDR1 SGHAT and CDR2 FQNNGV. With 5 bases removed from V and 0 bases from J, the gap between germline ends came to 22 bases. The CDR3 sequence: CASSRTHQGTLYQETQYF. CDR3 DNA sequence: TGTGCCAGCAGCCGAACCCATCAGGGGACTTTGTACCAAGAGACCCAGTACTTC.

This rearrangement joins TRBV7-2 to TRBJ1-5; D is ambiguous. The CDR3 totals 15 residues. Trimming shortened V by 1 base and J by 6 bases, and 13 bases separated the two germline ends. Germline lookup yields CDR1 SGHTA and CDR2 FQGNSA. The CDR3 sequence: CASSLVGQEGQPQHF. CDR3 nucleotide sequence: TGTGCCAGCAGCTTAGTAGGCCAGGAGGGTCAGCCCCAGCATTTT.

This chain connects TRBV4-3 to TRBJ2-3; a weak D match, TRBD2 (6 bases). Trimming left V 1 base short and J 3 bases short, with 14 bases between. The CDR3 has 16 amino acids. CDR1 is LGHNA and CDR2 is YSLEER in the germline V gene. The CDR3 region is CASSQGIRGTTDTQYF. The CDR3 DNA reads TGCGCCAGCAGCCAAGGAATACGGGGGACTACAGATACGCAGTATTTT.

This clonotype was observed a few times. This chain joins TRBV6-2 or TRBV6-3 and TRBJ2-7; 9 bases line up with TRBD1. The length of the CDR3 is 12 residues. Germline V gene data show CDR1 as MNHEY and CDR2 as SVGEGT. V lost 8 bases and J lost 4; bases outside the gene matches: 3. The CDR3 bases are TGTGCCAGCGAGGACAGGGGTTACGAGCAGTACTTC. Protein product: CASEDRGYEQYF.

This clonotype was seen more than once but under ten times. The chain recombines TRBV7-2 with TRBJ2-7; TRBD1 agrees at 8 bases. Unmatched junction bases numbered 5, after V lost 1 base and J lost 3 bases. The CDR3 length is 15 residues. Germline CDR1 reads SGHTA; CDR2 reads FQGNSA. DNA of the CDR3: TGTGCCAGCAGCTTAGGTAGACAGGGGATCTACGAGCAGTACTTC. Protein: CASSLGRQGIYEQYF.

This clonotype was found once. Germline is not matched at one junction end, which may reflect a read error. The gene calls are TRBV4-1 and TRBJ1-2, with D tentatively TRBD1 (6 bases). The germline V gene has CDR1 MGHRA and CDR2 YSYEKL. This CDR3 region has 14 residues. In DNA form, the CDR3 reads TGCGCCGGCAGCCAAGTACAGGGCAGCTATGGCTACACCTTC. Translated, it gives CAGSQVQGSYGYTF.

V usage is TRBV7-2 and J usage is TRBJ2-3, with TRBD2 identical over 8 bases. V lost 5 bases and J lost 5; bases outside the gene matches: 9. CDR1 and CDR2 from the germline V gene are SGHTA and FQGNSA. The CDR3 spans 15 residues. The CDR3 is CASSTEGTRVDTQYF. The DNA of the CDR3 is TGTGCCAGCAGCACAGAGGGGACTAGGGTAGATACGCAGTATTTT. Looking up the rest from reference TRBV7-2 and TRBJ2-3 gives the full variable domain: GAGVSQSPSNKVTEKGKDVELRCDPISGHTALYWYRQSLGQGLEFLIYFQGNSAPDKSGLPSDRFSAERTGGSVSTLTIQRTQQEDSAVYLCASSTEGTRVDTQYFGPGTRLTVL.

The J gene is TRBJ2-7, the V gene TRBV6-1; D not certain. Per the germline V gene, CDR1 is MNHNS and CDR2 is SASEGT. The V end lost 6 bases, the J end lost 0 bases, and 9 bases lay between the germline ends. This CDR3 has 13 residues. The CDR3 region is CASRVPSSYEQYF. The CDR3 region has the DNA TGTGCCAGCAGGGTCCCGAGCTCCTACGAGCAGTACTTC.

The sample holds a few counts of this clonotype. The V gene is TRBV7-9, the J gene TRBJ2-7, with 8 bases fitting TRBD1. The V and J ends lost 2 bases and 5 bases, in that order; junction bases with no gene match: 2. The CDR3 has 13 residues. Germline CDR1 SEHNR, CDR2 FQNEAQ (reference sequence). CDR3 sequence reads: CASSLSGGHEQYF. The CDR3 DNA sequence: TGTGCCAGCAGCTTATCAGGGGGCCACGAGCAGTACTTC.

The chain recombines TRBV28 with TRBJ1-5; 7 bases line up with TRBD1. Germline V gives CDR1 MDHEN, CDR2 SYDVKM. The V and J ends lost 6 bases and 3 bases, in that order; junction bases with no gene match: 5. The CDR3 runs to 14 residues. CDR3 residues: CASRSGQFNQPQHF. For the CDR3, the DNA is TGTGCCAGCAGATCGGGACAGTTCAATCAGCCCCAGCATTTT.

The chain recombines TRBV19 with TRBJ1-2; D gene unclear. Germline CDR1 LNHDA, CDR2 SQIVND (reference sequence). This CDR3 has 12 amino acids. V was trimmed by 10 bases and J by 7 bases, leaving 16 bases between them. CDR3 bases: TGTGCCACCGCCTCGGGCATTCTTGGCTACACCTTC. Translating gives CATASGILGYTF. The variable domain in full, completed from reference TRBV19 and TRBJ1-2, reads DGGITQSPKYLFRKEGQNVTLSCEQNLNHDAMYWYRQDPGQGLRLIYYSQIVNDFQKGDIAEGYSVSREKKESFPLTVTSAQKNPTAFYLCATASGILGYTFGSGTRLTVV.

V usage is TRBV7-9 and J usage is TRBJ2-3, with TRBD2 identical over 9 bases. The CDR3 contains 16 residues. V lost 5 bases, J lost 1 base, and 7 bases stayed unmatched. CDR1 is SEHNR, CDR2 FQNEAQ, per germline (reference sequence). The CDR3 reads CASSKPLAGRTDTQYF. In DNA form, the CDR3 reads TGTGCCAGCAGCAAGCCCCTAGCGGGGCGCACAGATACGCAGTATTTT.

The CDR3 DNA sequence: TGTGCCAGCAGCTTATCAGCGAACCAGAATCAGCCCCAGCATTTT. It is translated as CASSLSANQNQPQHF. J is TRBJ1-5 and V is TRBV7-8; no clear D gene. The CDR3 is made up of 15 amino acids. The V and J ends lost 2 bases and 4 bases respectively, with 12 bases between them. Germline CDR1 reads SGHVS; CDR2 reads FQNEAQ. The full variable domain, its missing parts supplied by reference TRBV7-8 and TRBJ1-5, is GAGVSQSPRYKVAKRGQDVALRCDPISGHVSLFWYQQALGQGPEFLTYFQNEAQLDKSGLPSDRFFAERPEGSVSTLKIQRTQQEDSAVYLCASSLSANQNQPQHFGDGTRLSIL.

V is TRBV20-1 and J is TRBJ1-2; D is possibly TRBD1 (5 bases). The germline CDR1 and CDR2 sequences are DFQATT and SNEGSKA (reference sequence). The CDR3 has 14 residues. The V end lost 3 bases, the J end lost 8 bases, and 19 bases lay between the germline ends. The chain's CDR3 is CSASGTGSVGGYTF. CDR3 in DNA: TGCAGTGCTAGCGGGACCGGCTCGGTTGGGGGCTACACCTTC.

The chain employs TRBV24-1 and TRBJ2-1; 11 bases are shared with TRBD2. With V trimmed by 3 bases and J by 3 bases, 3 bases remained unmatched. Germline V gene lookup returns CDR1 KGHDR and CDR2 SFDVKD. The CDR3 runs 16 residues. CDR3 sequence (DNA): TGTGCCACCAGTGATCCCCTAGCGGGGGGCTACAATGAGCAGTTCTTC. It is translated as CATSDPLAGGYNEQFF.

The chain uses TRBV2 and TRBJ2-1; no clear D. Germline lookup yields CDR1 SNHLY and CDR2 FYNNEI. The CDR3 extends over 11 amino acids. Trimming cost V 7 bases and J 10 bases, with 11 bases left between them. CDR3: CASNGFGEQFF. CDR3 nucleotide sequence: TGTGCCAGCAACGGCTTTGGGGAGCAGTTCTTC.

This rearrangement joins TRBV10-3 to TRBJ1-1; tentative D call: TRBD1 (5 bases). V shed 11 bases and J shed 6 bases, with 13 bases lying between them. Germline CDR1 reads ENHRY; CDR2 reads SYGVKD. The CDR3 is 11 amino acids. The CDR3 sequence: CAGGAGPEAFF. The CDR3 nucleotides read TGTGCCGGTGGCGCAGGGCCTGAAGCTTTCTTT.

The chain couples TRBV20-1 to TRBJ2-5; 10 nucleotides align to TRBD2. Near its end, the DNA agrees better with TRBJ2-7, so the J call may be wrong. CDR3 size: 13 residues. CDR1 is DFQATT, CDR2 SNEGSKA, per germline (reference sequence). CDR3 residues: CSATAGGAGEQYF. The CDR3 DNA follows: TGCAGTGCTACAGCGGGGGGGGCGGGCGAGCAGTACTTC.

V gene TRBV10-3 combines with J gene TRBJ1-6; TRBD1 matches 8 bases. The V segment lost 6 bases and the J segment 10 bases; nucleotides outside the gene matches: 5. CDR3 size: 13 residues. Germline V gives CDR1 ENHRY, CDR2 SYGVKD. The CDR3 DNA sequence: TGTGCCATCAGGGACAGGGCAGGGTCACCCCTCCACTTT. This translates into CAIRDRAGSPLHF.

V gene TRBV12-3 or TRBV12-4 combines with J gene TRBJ2-1, with 7 bases matching TRBD2. The CDR3 length is 17 residues. The V and J ends lost 3 bases and 6 bases, in that order; junction bases with no gene match: 14. The DNA for the CDR3 is TGTGCCAGCAGTTTTGGGCTAGCGGCCTCCGGGGTCAATGAGCAGTTCTTC. Protein product: CASSFGLAASGVNEQFF.

In nucleotides, the CDR3 is TGTGCCAGCCAGTGGGGCGCGGTGAGCGGCTACACCTTC. Its translation is CASQWGAVSGYTF. This chain links TRBV6-5 with TRBJ1-2; maybe TRBD1 (5 bases). The V gene lost 8 bases and the J gene lost 8 bases, with 18 bases spanning the gap. Germline CDR1 is MNHEY and CDR2 is SVGAGI. The length of the CDR3 is 13 residues.